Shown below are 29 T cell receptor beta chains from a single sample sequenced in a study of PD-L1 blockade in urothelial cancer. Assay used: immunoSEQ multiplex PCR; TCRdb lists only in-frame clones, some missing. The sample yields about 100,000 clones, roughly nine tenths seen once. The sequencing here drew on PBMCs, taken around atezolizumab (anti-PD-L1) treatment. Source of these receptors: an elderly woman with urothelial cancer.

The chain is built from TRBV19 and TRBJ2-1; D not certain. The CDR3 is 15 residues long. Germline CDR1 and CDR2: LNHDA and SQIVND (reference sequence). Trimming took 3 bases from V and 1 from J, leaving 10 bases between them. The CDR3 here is CASSIGLTSYNEQFF. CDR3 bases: TGTGCCAGTAGTATTGGTCTAACTTCCTACAATGAGCAGTTCTTC.

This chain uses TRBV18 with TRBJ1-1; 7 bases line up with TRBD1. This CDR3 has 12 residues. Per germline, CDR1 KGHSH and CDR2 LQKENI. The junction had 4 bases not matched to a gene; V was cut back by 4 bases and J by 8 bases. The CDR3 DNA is TGTGCCAGCTCACGACAGGGAATGGAAGCTTTCTTT. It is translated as CASSRQGMEAFF.

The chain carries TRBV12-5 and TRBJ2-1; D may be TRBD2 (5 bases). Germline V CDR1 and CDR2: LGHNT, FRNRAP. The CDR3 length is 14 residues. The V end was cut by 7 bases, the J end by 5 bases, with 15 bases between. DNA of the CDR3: TGTGCTAGTGCCTCGGACGGGATGAACAATGAGCAGTTCTTC. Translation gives CASASDGMNNEQFF.

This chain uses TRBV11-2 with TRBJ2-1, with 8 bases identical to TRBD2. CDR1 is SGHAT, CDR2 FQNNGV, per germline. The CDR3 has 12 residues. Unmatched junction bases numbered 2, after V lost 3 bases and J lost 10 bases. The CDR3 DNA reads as TGTGCCAGCAGCTTCACTAGCGGCGAGCAGTTCTTC. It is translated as CASSFTSGEQFF.

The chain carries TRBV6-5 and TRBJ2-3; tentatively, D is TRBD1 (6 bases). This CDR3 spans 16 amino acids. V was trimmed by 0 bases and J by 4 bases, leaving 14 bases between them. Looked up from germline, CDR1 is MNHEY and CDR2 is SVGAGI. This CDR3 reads CASSYSGTIHADTQYF. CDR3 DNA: TGTGCCAGCAGTTACTCGGGGACAATCCACGCAGATACGCAGTATTTT.

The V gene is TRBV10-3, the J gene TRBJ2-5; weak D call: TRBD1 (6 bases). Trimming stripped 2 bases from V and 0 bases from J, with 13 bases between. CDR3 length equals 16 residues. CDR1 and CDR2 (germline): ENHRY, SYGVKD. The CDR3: CAISEIGQTYQETQYF. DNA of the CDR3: TGTGCCATCAGTGAGATAGGACAGACGTACCAAGAGACCCAGTACTTC.

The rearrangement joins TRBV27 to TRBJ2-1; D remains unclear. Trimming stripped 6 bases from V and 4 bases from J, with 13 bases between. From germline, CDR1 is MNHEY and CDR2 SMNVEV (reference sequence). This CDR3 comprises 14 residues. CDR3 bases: TGTGCCAGCAGAAGTCCTAGTTGGTACAATGAGCAGTTCTTC. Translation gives CASRSPSWYNEQFF.

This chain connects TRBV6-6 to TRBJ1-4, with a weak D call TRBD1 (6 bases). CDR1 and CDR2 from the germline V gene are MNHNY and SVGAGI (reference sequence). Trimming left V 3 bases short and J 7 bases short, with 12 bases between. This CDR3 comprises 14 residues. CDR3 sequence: CASSYPRGGEKLFF. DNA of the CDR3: TGTGCCAGCAGTTATCCCAGAGGGGGTGAAAAACTGTTTTTT.

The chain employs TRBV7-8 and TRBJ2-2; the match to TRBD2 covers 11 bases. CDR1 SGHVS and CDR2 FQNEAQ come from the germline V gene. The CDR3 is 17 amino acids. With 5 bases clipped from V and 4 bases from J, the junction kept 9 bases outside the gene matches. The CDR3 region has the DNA TGTGCCAGCAGCCCACCAGGACTAGCGGGCCCCACCGGGGAGCTGTTTTTT. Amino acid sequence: CASSPPGLAGPTGELFF. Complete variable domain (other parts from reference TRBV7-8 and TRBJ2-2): GAGVSQSPRYKVAKRGQDVALRCDPISGHVSLFWYQQALGQGPEFLTYFQNEAQLDKSGLPSDRFFAERPEGSVSTLKIQRTQQEDSAVYLCASSPPGLAGPTGELFFGEGSRLTVL.

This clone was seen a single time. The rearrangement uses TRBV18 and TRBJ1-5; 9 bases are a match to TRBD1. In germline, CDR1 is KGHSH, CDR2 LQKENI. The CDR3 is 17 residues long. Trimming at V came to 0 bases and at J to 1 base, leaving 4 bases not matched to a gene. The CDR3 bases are TGTGCCAGCTCACCACCAGTTGGGACAGGGAGCAATCAGCCCCAGCATTTT. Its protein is CASSPPVGTGSNQPQHF. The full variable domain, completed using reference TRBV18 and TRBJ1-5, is NAGVMQNPRHLVRRRGQEARLRCSPMKGHSHVYWYRQLPEEGLKFMVYLQKENIIDESGMPKERFSAEFPKEGPSILRIQQVVRGDSAAYFCASSPPVGTGSNQPQHFGDGTRLSIL.

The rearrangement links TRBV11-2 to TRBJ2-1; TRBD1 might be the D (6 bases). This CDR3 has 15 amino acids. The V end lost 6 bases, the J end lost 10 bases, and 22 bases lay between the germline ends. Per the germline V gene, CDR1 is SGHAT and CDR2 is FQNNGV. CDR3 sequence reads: CASRKTGTQTGEQFF. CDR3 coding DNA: TGTGCCAGCAGAAAGACAGGCACGCAGACTGGGGAGCAGTTCTTC.

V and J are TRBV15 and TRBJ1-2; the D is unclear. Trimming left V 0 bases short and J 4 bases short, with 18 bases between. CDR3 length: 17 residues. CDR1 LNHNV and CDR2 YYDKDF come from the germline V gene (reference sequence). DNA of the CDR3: TGTGCCACCAGCAGAGATCAAGGATGGGTCGGCGGCTATGGCTACACCTTC. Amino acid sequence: CATSRDQGWVGGYGYTF.

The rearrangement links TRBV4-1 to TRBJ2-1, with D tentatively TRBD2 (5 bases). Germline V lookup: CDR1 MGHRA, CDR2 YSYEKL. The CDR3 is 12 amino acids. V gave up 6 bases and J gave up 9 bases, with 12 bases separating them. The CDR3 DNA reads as TGCGCCAGCAGTATAATAGAGGGTGAGCAGTTCTTC. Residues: CASSIIEGEQFF.

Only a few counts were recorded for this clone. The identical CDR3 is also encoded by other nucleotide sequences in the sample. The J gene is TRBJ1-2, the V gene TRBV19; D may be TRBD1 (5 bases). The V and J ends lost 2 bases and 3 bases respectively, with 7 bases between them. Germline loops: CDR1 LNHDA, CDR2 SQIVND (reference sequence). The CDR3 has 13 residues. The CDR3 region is CASSIQGDYGYTF. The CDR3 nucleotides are TGTGCCAGTAGTATACAGGGCGACTATGGCTACACCTTC. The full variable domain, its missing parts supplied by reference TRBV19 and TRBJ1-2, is DGGITQSPKYLFRKEGQNVTLSCEQNLNHDAMYWYRQDPGQGLRLIYYSQIVNDFQKGDIAEGYSVSREKKESFPLTVTSAQKNPTAFYLCASSIQGDYGYTFGSGTRLTVV.

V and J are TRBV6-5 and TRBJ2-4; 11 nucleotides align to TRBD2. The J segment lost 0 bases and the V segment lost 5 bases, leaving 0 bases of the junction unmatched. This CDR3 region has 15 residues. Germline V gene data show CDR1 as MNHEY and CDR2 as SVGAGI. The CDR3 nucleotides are TGTGCCAGCAGTACTAGCGGGAGAGCCAAAAACATTCAGTACTTC. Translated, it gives CASSTSGRAKNIQYF.

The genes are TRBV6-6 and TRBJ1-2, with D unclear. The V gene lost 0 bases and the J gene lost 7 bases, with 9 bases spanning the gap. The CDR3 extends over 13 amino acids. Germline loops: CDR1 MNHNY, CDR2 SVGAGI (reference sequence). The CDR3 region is CASSYSGERGYTF. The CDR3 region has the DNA TGTGCCAGCAGTTACTCTGGTGAGCGTGGCTACACCTTC.

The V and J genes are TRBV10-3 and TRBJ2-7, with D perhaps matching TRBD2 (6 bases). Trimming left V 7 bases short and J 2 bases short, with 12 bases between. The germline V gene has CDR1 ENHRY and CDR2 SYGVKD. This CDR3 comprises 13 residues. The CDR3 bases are TGTGCCATCATCGGAGGGACTCCCTACGAGCAGTACTTC. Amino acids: CAIIGGTPYEQYF.

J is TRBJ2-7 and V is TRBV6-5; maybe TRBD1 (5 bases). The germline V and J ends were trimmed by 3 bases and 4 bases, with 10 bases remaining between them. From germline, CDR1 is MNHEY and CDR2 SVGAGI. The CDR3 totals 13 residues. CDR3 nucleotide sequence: TGTGCCAGCAGTTATGGGGCTACGTACGAGCAGTACTTC. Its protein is CASSYGATYEQYF.

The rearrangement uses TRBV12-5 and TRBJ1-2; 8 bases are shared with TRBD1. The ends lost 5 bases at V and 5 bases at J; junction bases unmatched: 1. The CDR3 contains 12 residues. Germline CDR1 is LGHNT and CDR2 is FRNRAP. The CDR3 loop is CASGRDRYGYTF. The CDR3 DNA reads TGTGCTAGTGGTAGGGACAGGTATGGCTACACCTTC.

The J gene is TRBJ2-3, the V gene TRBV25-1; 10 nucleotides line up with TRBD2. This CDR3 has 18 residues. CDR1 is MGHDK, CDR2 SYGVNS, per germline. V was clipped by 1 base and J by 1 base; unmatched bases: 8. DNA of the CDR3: TGTGCCAGCAGTGAATCGTACCTAGCGGGAGATGGCACAGATACGCAGTATTTT. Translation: CASSESYLAGDGTDTQYF. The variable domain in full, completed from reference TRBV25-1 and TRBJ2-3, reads EADIYQTPRYLVIGTGKKITLECSQTMGHDKMYWYQQDPGMELHLIHYSYGVNSTEKGDLSSESTVSRIRTEHFPLTLESARPSHTSQYLCASSESYLAGDGTDTQYFGPGTRLTVL.

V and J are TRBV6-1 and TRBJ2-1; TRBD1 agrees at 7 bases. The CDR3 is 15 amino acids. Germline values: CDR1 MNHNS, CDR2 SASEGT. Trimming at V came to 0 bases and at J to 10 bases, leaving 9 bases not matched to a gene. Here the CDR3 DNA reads TGTGCCAGCAGTGAAGCCTTAGGGGGCGGAGGCGAGCAGTTCTTC. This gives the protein CASSEALGGGGEQFF.

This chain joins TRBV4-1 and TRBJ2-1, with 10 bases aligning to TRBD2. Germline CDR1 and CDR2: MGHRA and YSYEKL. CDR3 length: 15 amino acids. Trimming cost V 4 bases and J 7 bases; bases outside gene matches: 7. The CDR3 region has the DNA TGCGCCAGCAGCCCGGGACTAGCGAGAGAAAATGAGCAGTTCTTC. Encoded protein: CASSPGLARENEQFF.

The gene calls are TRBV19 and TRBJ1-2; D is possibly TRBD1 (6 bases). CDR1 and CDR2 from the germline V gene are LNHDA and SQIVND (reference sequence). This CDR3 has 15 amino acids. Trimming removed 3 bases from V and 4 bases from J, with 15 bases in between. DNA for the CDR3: TGTGCCAGTAGTATGGGAAGACAGGTCCTCTATGGCTACACCTTC. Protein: CASSMGRQVLYGYTF.

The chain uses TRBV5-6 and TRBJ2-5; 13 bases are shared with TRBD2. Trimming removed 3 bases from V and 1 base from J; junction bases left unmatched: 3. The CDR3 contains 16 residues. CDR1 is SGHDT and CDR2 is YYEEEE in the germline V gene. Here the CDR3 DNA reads TGTGCCAGCAGCTGGGGACTAGCGGGACCCCAAGAGACCCAGTACTTC. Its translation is CASSWGLAGPQETQYF.

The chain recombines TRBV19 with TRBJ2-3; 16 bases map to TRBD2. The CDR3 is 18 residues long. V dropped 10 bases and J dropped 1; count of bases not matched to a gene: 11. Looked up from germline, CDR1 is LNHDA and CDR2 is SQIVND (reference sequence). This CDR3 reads CATDPGTSGRAGTDTQYF. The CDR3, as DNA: TGTGCCACAGACCCGGGGACTAGCGGGAGGGCCGGCACAGATACGCAGTATTTT. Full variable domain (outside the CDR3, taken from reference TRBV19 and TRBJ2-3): DGGITQSPKYLFRKEGQNVTLSCEQNLNHDAMYWYRQDPGQGLRLIYYSQIVNDFQKGDIAEGYSVSREKKESFPLTVTSAQKNPTAFYLCATDPGTSGRAGTDTQYFGPGTRLTVL.

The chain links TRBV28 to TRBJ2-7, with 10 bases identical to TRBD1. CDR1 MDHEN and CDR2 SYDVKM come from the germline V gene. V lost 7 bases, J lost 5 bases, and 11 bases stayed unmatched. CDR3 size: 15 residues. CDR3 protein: CASTPLRTGGHEQYF. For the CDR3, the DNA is TGTGCCAGCACCCCACTCCGGACAGGGGGACACGAGCAGTACTTC.

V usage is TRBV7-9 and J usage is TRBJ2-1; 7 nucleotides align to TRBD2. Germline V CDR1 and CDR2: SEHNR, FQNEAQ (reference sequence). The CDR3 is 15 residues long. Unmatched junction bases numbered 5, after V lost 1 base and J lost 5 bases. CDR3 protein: CASSLVGGSHNEQFF. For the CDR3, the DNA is TGTGCCAGCAGCTTAGTCGGCGGGAGCCACAATGAGCAGTTCTTC.

Here the CDR3 DNA reads TGTGCCAGCAGCAAAACCCCGGGACTAGCGCTCTACGAGCAGTACTTC. This encodes CASSKTPGLALYEQYF. The genes are TRBV27 and TRBJ2-7; 10 nucleotides agree with TRBD2. Trimming removed 6 bases from V and 3 bases from J; junction bases left unmatched: 11. CDR1 is MNHEY and CDR2 is SMNVEV in the germline V gene (reference sequence). The CDR3 length is 16 residues.

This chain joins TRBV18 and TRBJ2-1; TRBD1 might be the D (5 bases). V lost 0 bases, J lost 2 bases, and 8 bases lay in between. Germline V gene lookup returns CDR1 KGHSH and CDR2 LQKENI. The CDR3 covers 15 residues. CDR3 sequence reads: CASSPPGRAYNEQFF. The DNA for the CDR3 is TGTGCCAGCTCACCACCGGGCAGGGCCTACAATGAGCAGTTCTTC.